These 24 T cell receptor beta chains share one sample of origin, sequenced in a study of OX40 agonist ivuxolimab in advanced cancers. The assay was immunoSEQ multiplex PCR, and TCRdb's table has in-frame clones only and misses some. The sample records about 33,000 clones, roughly 83% being singletons. Material: CD4+ or CD8+ T cells sorted from blood, obtained in a trial of the OX40 agonist ivuxolimab. These receptors all come from an adult with an advanced solid tumor such as melanoma, head and neck, liver or kidney cancer.

The rearrangement links TRBV13 to TRBJ2-1; maybe TRBD1 (6 bases). This CDR3 spans 16 amino acids. V was pared by 5 bases and J by 4 bases, with 18 bases between. Germline V gene data show CDR1 as PRHDT and CDR2 as FYEKMQ (reference sequence). The chain's CDR3 is CASSPRGQGPYNEQFF. CDR3 sequence (DNA): TGTGCCAGCAGCCCCAGAGGGCAGGGGCCATACAATGAGCAGTTCTTC.

This chain uses TRBV18 with TRBJ1-1; D unclear. The CDR3 has 8 residues. V lost 4 bases, J lost 10 bases, and 1 base lay in between. Per the germline V gene, CDR1 is KGHSH and CDR2 is LQKENI. DNA of the CDR3: TGTGCCAGCTCACGAGCTTTCTTT. Its protein is CASSRAFF.

The sample holds one count of this clone. The chain joins TRBV30 to TRBJ2-7; TRBD2 matches 7 bases. The CDR3 runs to 13 residues. Per germline, CDR1 GTSNPN and CDR2 SVGIG (reference sequence). V lost 5 bases, J lost 5 bases, and 9 bases stayed unmatched. CDR3 loop: CAWGLAASDEQYF. The DNA of the CDR3 is TGTGCCTGGGGTCTAGCGGCTAGCGACGAGCAGTACTTC.

This chain links TRBV29-1 with TRBJ2-7; D ambiguous. CDR1 SQVTM and CDR2 ANQGSEA come from the germline V gene. The V end was cut by 2 bases, the J end by 6 bases, with 8 bases between. The CDR3 spans 11 residues. CDR3 protein: CSVEYGSEQYF. The CDR3 DNA sequence: TGCAGCGTTGAATACGGTAGCGAGCAGTACTTC.

This rearrangement joins TRBV15 to TRBJ2-7; 8 bases line up with TRBD1. Looked up from germline, CDR1 is LNHNV and CDR2 is YYDKDF (reference sequence). Losses at the gene ends were 0 bases for V and 10 bases for J; bases not matched to a gene: 5. The CDR3 is 13 residues long. CDR3 sequence reads: CATSREGTGRQYF. In DNA form, the CDR3 reads TGTGCCACCAGCAGAGAGGGGACAGGAAGACAGTACTTC.

J is TRBJ2-1 and V is TRBV19; a possible D gene is TRBD2 (7 bases). CDR1 and CDR2 (germline): LNHDA, SQIVND (reference sequence). The V gene lost 7 bases and the J gene lost 8 bases, with 18 bases spanning the gap. This CDR3 has 14 residues. CDR3 amino acids: CASNFGGGGDEQFF. The CDR3 nucleotides are TGTGCCAGTAATTTTGGCGGGGGCGGGGATGAGCAGTTCTTC.

This chain links TRBV28 with TRBJ2-3; D unresolved. CDR3 length equals 14 residues. Germline assignment: CDR1 MDHEN and CDR2 SYDVKM. The V end lost 5 bases, the J end lost 3 bases, and 12 bases lay between the germline ends. The CDR3 bases are TGTGCCAGCAGTCCCCTCGACCCTACAGATACGCAGTATTTT. Translation gives CASSPLDPTDTQYF. Complete variable domain (other parts from reference TRBV28 and TRBJ2-3): DVKVTQSSRYLVKRTGEKVFLECVQDMDHENMFWYRQDPGLGLRLIYFSYDVKMKEKGDIPEGYSVSREKKERFSLILESASTNQTSMYLCASSPLDPTDTQYFGPGTRLTVL.

The rearrangement uses TRBV19 and TRBJ2-1; 7 bases are shared with TRBD2. The CDR3 sequence is 18 residues long. CDR1 and CDR2 (germline): LNHDA, SQIVND (reference sequence). Germline trimming cut 6 bases from V and 1 base from J; bases unmatched to any gene: 15. The chain's CDR3 is CASSPGWSGEGSYNEQFF. Written as DNA, the CDR3 is TGTGCCAGTAGCCCCGGCTGGAGCGGGGAGGGGTCCTACAATGAGCAGTTCTTC.

The chain recombines TRBV7-8 with TRBJ1-6; no definite D call. Germline-derived CDR1 and CDR2 are SGHVS and FQNEAQ. The V end lost 2 bases, the J end lost 10 bases, and 15 bases lay between the germline ends. The CDR3 totals 15 residues. CDR3 coding DNA: TGTGCCAGCAGCTTACCGGAGTACGACGGCTCACCCCTCCACTTT. Translated: CASSLPEYDGSPLHF.

This rearrangement joins TRBV5-1 to TRBJ1-2; TRBD1 aligns across 9 bases. The CDR3 is 14 amino acids. Per the germline V gene, CDR1 is SGHRS and CDR2 is YFSETQ. V was clipped by 3 bases and J by 2 bases; unmatched bases: 2. CDR3 in amino acids: CASSWTGVNYGYTF. Written as DNA, the CDR3 is TGCGCCAGCAGCTGGACAGGGGTGAACTATGGCTACACCTTC.

The chain joins TRBV29-1 to TRBJ2-5, with 12 bases aligning to TRBD2. The CDR3 is 17 amino acids. Germline CDR1 is SQVTM and CDR2 is ANQGSEA. With 7 bases clipped from V and 5 bases from J, the junction kept 17 bases outside the gene matches. The CDR3 nucleotides are TGCAGCGGGGAAAGCCTAGCGGGAGGGGGATGGTTGGAGACCCAGTACTTC. Translation: CSGESLAGGGWLETQYF.

Here the CDR3 reads CASSLPAGDLHF. Written as DNA, the CDR3 is TGTGCCAGCAGCTTACCCGCAGGGGATTTGCATTTT. This sequence joins TRBV11-2 and TRBJ1-5, with a weak D call TRBD1 (6 bases). V was shortened by 2 bases and J by 15 bases, with 14 bases between the two germline ends. CDR3 length: 12 amino acids. CDR1 and CDR2 from the germline V gene are SGHAT and FQNNGV. Filled out from reference TRBV11-2 and TRBJ1-5, the complete variable domain reads EAGVAQSPRYKIIEKRQSVAFWCNPISGHATLYWYQQILGQGPKLLIQFQNNGVVDDSQLPKDRFSAERLKGVDSTLKIQPAKLEDSAVYLCASSLPAGDLHFGDGTRLSIL.

The V gene is TRBV28, the J gene TRBJ2-7; 11 bases are a match to TRBD2. The junction had 8 bases not matched to a gene; V was cut back by 5 bases and J by 5 bases. Looked up from germline, CDR1 is MDHEN and CDR2 is SYDVKM. The CDR3 consists of 15 residues. The CDR3 bases are TGTGCCAGCAGTATCCGACTAGCGGGAATGAACGAGCAGTACTTC. Amino acid sequence: CASSIRLAGMNEQYF.

The chain recombines TRBV19 with TRBJ1-1; TRBD1 is a possible D gene (6 bases). This CDR3 spans 13 amino acids. Germline lookup yields CDR1 LNHDA and CDR2 SQIVND (reference sequence). Trimming cost V 9 bases and J 5 bases, with 16 bases left between them. As DNA, the CDR3 is TGTGCCAGCATAGTGGGAGGGGGTACTGAAGCTTTCTTT. Its translation: CASIVGGGTEAFF.

The genes are TRBV6-6 and TRBJ2-1, with 8 bases identical to TRBD2. The CDR3 totals 13 residues. The germline gives CDR1 MNHNY, CDR2 SVGAGI (reference sequence). CDR3 coding DNA: TGTGCTACATCGGGGGGGAGGGCCAATGAGCAGTTCTTC. Encoded protein: CATSGGRANEQFF.

In nucleotides, the CDR3 is TGTGCCAGCAGTTTCCGGGAGAACACCGGGGAGCTGTTTTTT. Its translation: CASSFRENTGELFF. The chain joins TRBV27 to TRBJ2-2, with a possible D match to TRBD2 (5 bases). The CDR3 runs to 14 residues. In germline, CDR1 is MNHEY, CDR2 SMNVEV (reference sequence). Between the trimmed V and J ends, which lost 3 bases and 1 base, there was a span of 6 bases.

The chain carries TRBV19 and TRBJ2-7; D is perhaps TRBD1 (5 bases). Germline-derived CDR1 and CDR2 are LNHDA and SQIVND (reference sequence). This CDR3 spans 14 amino acids. V was trimmed by 5 bases and J by 0 bases, leaving 11 bases between them. The CDR3 DNA reads as TGTGCCAGTAGTCACGACAGACCCTCCTACGAGCAGTACTTC. Protein sequence: CASSHDRPSYEQYF.

Details on this clone: The junction and the germline gene differ at one end; a read error may be behind it. V is TRBV7-7 and J is TRBJ2-1; a possible D gene is TRBD2 (7 bases). The CDR3 sequence is 17 residues long. Germline CDR1 SSHAT, CDR2 FNYEAQ (reference sequence). CDR3 loop: CASSLELGGGPFNEQFF. The CDR3 region has the DNA TGTGCTAGCAGCTTAGAGCTAGGGGGGGGGCCTTTCAATGAGCAGTTCTTC.

The V gene is TRBV9, the J gene TRBJ2-5, with D tentatively TRBD1 or TRBD2 (6 bases each). CDR1 and CDR2 from the germline V gene are SGDLS and YYNGEE. Trimming left V 4 bases short and J 5 bases short, with 18 bases between. The CDR3 sequence is 15 residues long. CDR3 loop: CASSPPGASWETQYF. CDR3 bases: TGTGCCAGCAGCCCCCCGGGGGCCTCTTGGGAGACCCAGTACTTC.

The chain employs TRBV7-9 and TRBJ2-7, with 9 positions matching TRBD1. Germline lookup yields CDR1 SEHNR and CDR2 FQNEAQ (reference sequence). The CDR3 has 16 amino acids. The trim removed 7 bases at V and 0 bases at J, leaving 10 bases unmatched. This CDR3 reads CASIGMGTGYSYEQYF. CDR3 in DNA: TGTGCCAGCATCGGCATGGGGACAGGGTACTCCTACGAGCAGTACTTC.

This clone was seen a single time. The rearrangement links TRBV11-2 to TRBJ2-7; 12 positions agree with TRBD2. Germline assignment: CDR1 SGHAT and CDR2 FQNNGV. The V and J ends lost 3 bases and 4 bases, in that order; junction bases with no gene match: 13. This CDR3 contains 18 residues. The CDR3 DNA sequence: TGTGCCAGCAGCTTTGCTTCTTCGACTAGCGGGAGAATGTACGAGCAGTACTTC. Protein product: CASSFASSTSGRMYEQYF.

The chain has TRBV7-2 and TRBJ2-1, with 8 bases fitting TRBD2. Germline CDR1 and CDR2: SGHTA and FQGNSA. This CDR3 region has 16 residues. V was clipped by 3 bases and J by 5 bases; unmatched bases: 9. The CDR3 coding sequence is TGTGCCAGCAGCTTCCCCCTCGGGGGGGCCCACAATGAGCAGTTCTTC. This gives the protein CASSFPLGGAHNEQFF.

This clone was found once. V and J are TRBV6-5 and TRBJ2-7; D ambiguous. The CDR3 has 12 residues. Trimming cost V 8 bases and J 0 bases, with 8 bases left between them. The V gene's germline CDR1 is MNHEY and CDR2 SVGAGI. The CDR3 is CASESGSYEQYF. The CDR3 region has the DNA TGTGCCAGCGAGTCAGGCTCCTACGAGCAGTACTTC.

V is TRBV7-9 and J is TRBJ2-7; D not resolved. This CDR3 has 12 residues. The germline V and J ends were trimmed by 3 bases and 0 bases, with 3 bases remaining between them. Per the germline V gene, CDR1 is SEHNR and CDR2 is FQNEAQ (reference sequence). The CDR3 DNA sequence: TGTGCCAGCAGCTTCGGCTCCTACGAGCAGTACTTC. As protein: CASSFGSYEQYF.